Sequencing of this TCR beta chain was carried out in a study of T cells after yellow fever vaccination. On the study more broadly: Some fractions had low cell numbers, and these were prepared with SMART-Seq v4 Ultra Low Input.

Researchers made TCR cDNA using 5'RACE template switching, and this step added a universal primer site and UMIs. TCRdb passed the 5' RACE reads through MiXCR, listing each CDR3 protein once. The sample carries approximately 550,000 distinct CDR3 sequences, about 19% recorded once. Note on this clonotype: Antigen unknown.

Study results and limitations: Most clones from primary vaccination resurfaced after the booster (96% CD4, 70% to 90% CD8). Of the clonotypes, a small share occurred in both CD4 and CD8 compartments.

The V end lost 0 bases, the J end lost 6 bases, and 13 bases lay between the germline ends. Germline-derived CDR1 and CDR2 are SGHRS and YFSETQ. CDR3 length: 14 amino acids. The material was PBMCs, obtained 15 days after the yellow fever booster vaccination. This sequence originates from a man under 40 who received the YFV17D yellow fever vaccine. The chain joins TRBV5-1 to TRBJ2-7; no clear D. Written as DNA, the CDR3 is TGCGCCAGCAGCTTGGCTGGTCATCCCTCCGAGCAGTACTTC. Amino acid sequence: CASSLAGHPSEQYF.